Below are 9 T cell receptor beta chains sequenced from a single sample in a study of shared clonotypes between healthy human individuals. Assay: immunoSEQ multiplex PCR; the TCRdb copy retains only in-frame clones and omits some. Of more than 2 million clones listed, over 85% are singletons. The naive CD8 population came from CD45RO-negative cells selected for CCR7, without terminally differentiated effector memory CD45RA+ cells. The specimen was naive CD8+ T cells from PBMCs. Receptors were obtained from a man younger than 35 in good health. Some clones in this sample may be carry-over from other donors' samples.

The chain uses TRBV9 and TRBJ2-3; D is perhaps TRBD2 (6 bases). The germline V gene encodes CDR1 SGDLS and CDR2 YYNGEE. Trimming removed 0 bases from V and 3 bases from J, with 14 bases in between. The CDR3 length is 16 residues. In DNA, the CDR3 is TGTGCCAGCAGCGTAGGGCTAGCGTCAACTACAGATACGCAGTATTTT. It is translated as CASSVGLASTTDTQYF.

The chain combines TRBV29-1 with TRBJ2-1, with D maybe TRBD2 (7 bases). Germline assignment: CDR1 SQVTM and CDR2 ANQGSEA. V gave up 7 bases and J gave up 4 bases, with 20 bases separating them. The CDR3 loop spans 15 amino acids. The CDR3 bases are TGCAGCGCCTCAGGAGGGGGGGCCCCTTACAATGAGCAGTTCTTC. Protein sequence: CSASGGGAPYNEQFF.

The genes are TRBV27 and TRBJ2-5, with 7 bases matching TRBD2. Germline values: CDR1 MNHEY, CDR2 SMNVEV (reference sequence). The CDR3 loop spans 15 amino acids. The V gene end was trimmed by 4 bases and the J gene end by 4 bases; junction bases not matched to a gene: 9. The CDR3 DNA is TGTGCCAGCAGTTGGGAGGGACCAGGGAGAGAGACCCAGTACTTC. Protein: CASSWEGPGRETQYF.

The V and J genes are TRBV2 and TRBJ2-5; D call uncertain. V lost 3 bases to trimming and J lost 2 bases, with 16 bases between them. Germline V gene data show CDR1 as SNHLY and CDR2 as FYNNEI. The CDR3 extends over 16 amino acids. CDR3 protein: CASSDRHTTQQETQYF. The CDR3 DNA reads TGTGCCAGCAGTGATAGACACACTACACAACAAGAGACCCAGTACTTC.

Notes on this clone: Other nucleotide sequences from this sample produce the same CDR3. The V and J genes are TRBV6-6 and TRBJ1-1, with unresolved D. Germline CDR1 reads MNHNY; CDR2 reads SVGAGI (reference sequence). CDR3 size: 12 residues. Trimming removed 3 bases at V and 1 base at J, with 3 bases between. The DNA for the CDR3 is TGTGCCAGCAGTTATCAGAACACTGAAGCTTTCTTT. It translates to CASSYQNTEAFF.

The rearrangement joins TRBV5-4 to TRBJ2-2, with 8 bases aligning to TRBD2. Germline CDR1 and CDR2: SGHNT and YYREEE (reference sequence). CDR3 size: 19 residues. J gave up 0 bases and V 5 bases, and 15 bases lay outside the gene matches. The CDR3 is CASRQAREGLGANTGELFF. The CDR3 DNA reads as TGTGCCAGCAGACAGGCTCGGGAGGGACTAGGAGCGAACACCGGGGAGCTGTTTTTT.

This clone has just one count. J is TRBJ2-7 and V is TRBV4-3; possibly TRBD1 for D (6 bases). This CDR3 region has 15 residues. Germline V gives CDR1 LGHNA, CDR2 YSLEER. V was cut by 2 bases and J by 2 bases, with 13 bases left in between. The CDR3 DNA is TGCGCCAGCAGCCAAACAGGGAAAGGGACCTACGAGCAGTACTTC. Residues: CASSQTGKGTYEQYF.

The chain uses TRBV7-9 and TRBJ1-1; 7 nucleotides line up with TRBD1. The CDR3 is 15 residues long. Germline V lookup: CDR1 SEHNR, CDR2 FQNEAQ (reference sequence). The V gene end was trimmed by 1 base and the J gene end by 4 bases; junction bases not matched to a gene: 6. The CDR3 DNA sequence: TGTGCCAGCAGCTTAGTAGCAGGGGGTGTCACTGAAGCTTTCTTT. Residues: CASSLVAGGVTEAFF.

The CDR3 loop reads CASSSLRTYEQYF. The DNA for the CDR3 is TGTGCCAGCAGCTCCTTAAGGACCTACGAGCAGTACTTC. This rearrangement joins TRBV5-6 to TRBJ2-7, with D unclear. The CDR3 has 13 amino acids. Trimming left V 3 bases short and J 2 bases short, with 9 bases between. Germline lookup yields CDR1 SGHDT and CDR2 YYEEEE.